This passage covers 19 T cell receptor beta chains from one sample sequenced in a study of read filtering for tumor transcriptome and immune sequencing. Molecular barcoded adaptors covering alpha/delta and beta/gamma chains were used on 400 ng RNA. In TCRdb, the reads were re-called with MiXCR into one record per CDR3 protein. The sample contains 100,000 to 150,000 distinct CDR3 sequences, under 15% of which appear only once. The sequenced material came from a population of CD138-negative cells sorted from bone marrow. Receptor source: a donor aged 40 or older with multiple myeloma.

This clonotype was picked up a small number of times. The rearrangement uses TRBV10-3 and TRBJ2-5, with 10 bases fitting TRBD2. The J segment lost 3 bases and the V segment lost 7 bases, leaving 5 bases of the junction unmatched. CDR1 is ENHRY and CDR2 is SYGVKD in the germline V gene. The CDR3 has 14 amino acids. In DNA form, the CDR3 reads TGTGCCATCAAGGAGCGGGAGGGAGAAGAGACCCAGTACTTC. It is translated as CAIKEREGEETQYF.

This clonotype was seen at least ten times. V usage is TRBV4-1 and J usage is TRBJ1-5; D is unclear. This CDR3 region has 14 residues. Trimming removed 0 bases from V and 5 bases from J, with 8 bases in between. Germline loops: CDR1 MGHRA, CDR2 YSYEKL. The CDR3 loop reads CASSQEIRDQPQHF. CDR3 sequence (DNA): TGCGCCAGCAGCCAAGAGATTCGGGATCAGCCCCAGCATTTT.

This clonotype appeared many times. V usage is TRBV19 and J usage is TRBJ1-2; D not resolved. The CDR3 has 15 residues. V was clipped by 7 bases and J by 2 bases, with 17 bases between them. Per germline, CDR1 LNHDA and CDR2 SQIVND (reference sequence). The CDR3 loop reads CASTMGARANYGYTF. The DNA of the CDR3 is TGTGCCAGTACCATGGGAGCCAGAGCCAACTATGGCTACACCTTC.

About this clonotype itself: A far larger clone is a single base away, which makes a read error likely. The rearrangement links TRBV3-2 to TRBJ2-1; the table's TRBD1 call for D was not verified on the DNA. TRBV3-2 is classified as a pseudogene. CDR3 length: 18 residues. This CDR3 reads CASSGQKGYGSSYNEQFF. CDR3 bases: TGTGCCAGCAGCGGTCAGAAGGGGTACGGGAGCTCCTACAATGAGCAGTTCTTC.

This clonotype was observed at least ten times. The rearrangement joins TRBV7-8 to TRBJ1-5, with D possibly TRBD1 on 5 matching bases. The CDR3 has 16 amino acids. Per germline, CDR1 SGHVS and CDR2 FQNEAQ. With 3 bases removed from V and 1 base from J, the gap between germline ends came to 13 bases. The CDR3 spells CASSFPPWDSNQPQHF. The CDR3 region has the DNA TGTGCCAGCAGCTTCCCCCCCTGGGACAGCAATCAGCCCCAGCATTTT.

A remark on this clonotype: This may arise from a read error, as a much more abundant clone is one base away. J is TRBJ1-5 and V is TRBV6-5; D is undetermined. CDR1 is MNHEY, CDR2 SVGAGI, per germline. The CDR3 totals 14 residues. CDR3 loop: CASRRRDSNQTQHF. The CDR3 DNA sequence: TGTGCCAGCAGGAGAAGAGATAGCAATCAGACCCAGCATTTT.

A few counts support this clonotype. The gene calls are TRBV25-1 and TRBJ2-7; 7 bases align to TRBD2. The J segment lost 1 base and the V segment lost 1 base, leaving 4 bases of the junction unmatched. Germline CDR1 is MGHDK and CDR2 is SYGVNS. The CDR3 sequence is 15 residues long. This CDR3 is CASSESRGSSYEQYF. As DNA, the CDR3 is TGTGCCAGCAGTGAATCCCGCGGGAGTTCCTACGAGCAGTACTTC.

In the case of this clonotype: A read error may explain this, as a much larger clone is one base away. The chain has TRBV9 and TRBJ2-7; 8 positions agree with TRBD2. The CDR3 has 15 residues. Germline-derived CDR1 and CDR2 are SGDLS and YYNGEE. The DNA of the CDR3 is TGTGCCAGCAGCGTAGGACTACTAGCGGAGTACGAGCAGCACTTC. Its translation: CASSVGLLAEYEQHF.

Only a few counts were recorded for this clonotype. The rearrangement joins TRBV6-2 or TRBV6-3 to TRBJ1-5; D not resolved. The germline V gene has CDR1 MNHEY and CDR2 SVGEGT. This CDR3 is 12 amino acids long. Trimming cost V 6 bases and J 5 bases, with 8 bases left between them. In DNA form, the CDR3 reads TGTGCCAGCAGGTCCGGGGATCAGCCCCAGCATTTT. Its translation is CASRSGDQPQHF.

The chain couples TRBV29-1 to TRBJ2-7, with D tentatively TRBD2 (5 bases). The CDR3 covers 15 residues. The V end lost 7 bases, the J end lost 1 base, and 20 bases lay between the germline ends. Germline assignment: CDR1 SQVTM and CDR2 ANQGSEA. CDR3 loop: CSANMRRGFSYEQYF. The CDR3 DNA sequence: TGCAGCGCCAATATGCGGAGAGGGTTTTCCTACGAGCAGTACTTC.

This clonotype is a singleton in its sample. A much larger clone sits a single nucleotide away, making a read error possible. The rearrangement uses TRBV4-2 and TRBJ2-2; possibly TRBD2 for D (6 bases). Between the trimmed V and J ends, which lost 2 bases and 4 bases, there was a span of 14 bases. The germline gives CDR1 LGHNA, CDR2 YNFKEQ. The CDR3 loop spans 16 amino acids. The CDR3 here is CASSQSTRGGTGELFF. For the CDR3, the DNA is TGTGCCAGCAGCCAAAGCACCCGGGGAGGCACCGGGGAGCTGTTTTTT.

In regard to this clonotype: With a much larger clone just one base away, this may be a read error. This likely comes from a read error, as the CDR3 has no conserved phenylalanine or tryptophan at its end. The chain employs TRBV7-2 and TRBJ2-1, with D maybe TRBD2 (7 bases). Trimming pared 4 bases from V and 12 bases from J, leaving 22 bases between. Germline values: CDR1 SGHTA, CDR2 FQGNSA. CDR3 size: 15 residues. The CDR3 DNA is TGTGCCAGCAGCTCCCCGGGACTACCTACAGGGTTGCAGTTCCTC. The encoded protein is CASSSPGLPTGLQFL.

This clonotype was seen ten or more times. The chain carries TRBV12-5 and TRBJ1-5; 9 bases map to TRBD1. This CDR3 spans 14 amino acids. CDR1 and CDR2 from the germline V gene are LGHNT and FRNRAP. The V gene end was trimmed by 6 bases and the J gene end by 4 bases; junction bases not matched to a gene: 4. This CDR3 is CASGEDRGNQPQHF. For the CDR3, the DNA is TGTGCTAGTGGAGAGGACAGGGGAAATCAGCCCCAGCATTTT.

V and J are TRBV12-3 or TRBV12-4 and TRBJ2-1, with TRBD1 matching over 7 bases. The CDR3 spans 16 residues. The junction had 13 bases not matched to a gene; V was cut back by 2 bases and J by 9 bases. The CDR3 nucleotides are TGTGCCAGCAGTTTATCGGGGACAGCCGTTCACAGTGAGCAGTTCTTC. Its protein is CASSLSGTAVHSEQFF.

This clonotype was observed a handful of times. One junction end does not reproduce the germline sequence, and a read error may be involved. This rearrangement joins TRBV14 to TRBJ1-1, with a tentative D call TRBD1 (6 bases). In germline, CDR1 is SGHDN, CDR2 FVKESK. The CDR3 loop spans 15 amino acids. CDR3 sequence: CAISQVTGRNTEAFF. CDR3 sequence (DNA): TGTGCCATCAGCCAAGTTACAGGGAGGAACACTGAAGCTTTCTTT.

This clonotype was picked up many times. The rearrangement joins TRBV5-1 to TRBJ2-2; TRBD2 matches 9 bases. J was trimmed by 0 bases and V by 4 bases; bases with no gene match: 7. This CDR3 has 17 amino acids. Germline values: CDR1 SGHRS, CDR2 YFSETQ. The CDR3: CASSRLAGPSNTGELFF. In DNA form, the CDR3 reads TGCGCCAGCAGCCGCCTAGCGGGACCTTCGAACACCGGGGAGCTGTTTTTT. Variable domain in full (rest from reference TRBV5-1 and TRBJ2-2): KAGVTQTPRYLIKTRGQQVTLSCSPISGHRSVSWYQQTPGQGLQFLFEYFSETQRNKGNFPGRFSGRQFSNSRSEMNVSTLELGDSALYLCASSRLAGPSNTGELFFGEGSRLTVL.

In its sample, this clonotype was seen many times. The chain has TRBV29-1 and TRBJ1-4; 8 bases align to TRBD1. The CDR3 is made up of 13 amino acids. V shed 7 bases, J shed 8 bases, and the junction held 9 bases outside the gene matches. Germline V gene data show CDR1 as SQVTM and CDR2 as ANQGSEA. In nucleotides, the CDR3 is TGCAGCGGACTAGACCGGGACAGGGAAAAACTGTTTTTT. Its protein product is CSGLDRDREKLFF.

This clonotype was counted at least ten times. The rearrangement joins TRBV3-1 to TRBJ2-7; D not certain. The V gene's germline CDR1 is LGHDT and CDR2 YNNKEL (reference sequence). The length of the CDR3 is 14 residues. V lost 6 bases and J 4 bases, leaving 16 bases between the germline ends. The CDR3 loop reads CASSPGRFGYEQYF. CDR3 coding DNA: TGTGCCAGCAGTCCAGGCCGATTTGGGTACGAGCAGTACTTC.

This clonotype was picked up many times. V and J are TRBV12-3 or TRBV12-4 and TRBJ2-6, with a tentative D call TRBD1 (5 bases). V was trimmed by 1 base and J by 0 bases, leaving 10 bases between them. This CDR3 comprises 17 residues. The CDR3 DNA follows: TGTGCCAGCAGTTTAGTTCAGGGTAGCTCTGGGGCCAACGTCCTGACTTTC. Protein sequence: CASSLVQGSSGANVLTF.